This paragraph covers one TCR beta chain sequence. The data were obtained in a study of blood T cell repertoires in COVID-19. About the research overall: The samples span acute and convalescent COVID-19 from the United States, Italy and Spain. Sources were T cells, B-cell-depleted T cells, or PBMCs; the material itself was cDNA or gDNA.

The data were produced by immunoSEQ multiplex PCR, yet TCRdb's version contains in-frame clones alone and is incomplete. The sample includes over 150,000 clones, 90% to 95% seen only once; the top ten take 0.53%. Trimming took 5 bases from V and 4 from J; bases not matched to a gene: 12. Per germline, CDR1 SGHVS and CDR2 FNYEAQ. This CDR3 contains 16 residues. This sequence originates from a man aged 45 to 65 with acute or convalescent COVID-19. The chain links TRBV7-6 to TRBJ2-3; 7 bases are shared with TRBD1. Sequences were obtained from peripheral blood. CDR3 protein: CASSKNHRGVADTQYF. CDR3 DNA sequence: TGTGCCAGCAGCAAAAATCACAGGGGAGTTGCAGATACGCAGTATTTT.